This is a list of T cell receptor beta chains from one sample in a study of vaccination effects on CD4 cells after COVID-19. The data were produced by immunoSEQ multiplex PCR, yet TCRdb's version contains in-frame clones alone and is incomplete. The table includes tens of thousands of clones, approximately 65% detected once. The antigens these receptors bind are not known. Sequences were derived from CD4+ T cells from PBMCs cultured without peptide, sampled before COVID-19 vaccination. All receptors derive from a human donor who received a COVID-19 vaccine. The CDR3 runs from the conserved cysteine through the conserved F or W. The order of the fields is J gene, D gene, V gene, clone size, CDR3 DNA, CDR3 protein. The D gene is left open where the match is weak. Some rows mark clone size as missing; the rest say once, few, many or name a class of expanded clone.

J: TRBJ1-2
D: NA
V: TRBV6-5
size: few
DNA: TGTGCCAGCAGTTGGACCGACTATGGCTACACCTTC
CDR3: CASSWTDYGYTF

J: TRBJ1-1
D: NA
V: TRBV4-2
size: NA
DNA: TGTGCCAGCAGCCAAGATCTCAGGGACACTGAAGCTTTCTTT
CDR3: CASSQDLRDTEAFF

J: TRBJ2-3
D: TRBD2
V: TRBV5-6
size: few
DNA: TGTGCCAGCAGCTTTGCGGGGGGGTCCACAGATACGCAGTATTTT
CDR3: CASSFAGGSTDTQYF

J: TRBJ1-1
D: NA
V: TRBV29-1
size: NA
DNA: TGCAGCGCTAGACAGGTAGGGGGGACTGAAGCTTTCTTT
CDR3: CSARQVGGTEAFF

J: TRBJ2-3
D: TRBD1
V: TRBV4-2
size: NA
DNA: TGTGCCAGCAGCCGCGGGACAGGGCGCACAGATACGCAGTATTTT
CDR3: CASSRGTGRTDTQYF

J: TRBJ2-1
D: NA
V: TRBV7-9
size: NA
DNA: TGTGCCAGCAGCTTTATGGGACTTCTCCCTAGGTACAATGAGCAGTTCTTC
CDR3: CASSFMGLLPRYNEQFF

J: TRBJ2-5
D: NA
V: TRBV19
size: NA
DNA: TGTGCCAGTAGTCTGTCGGGGTCGGGGAAGACCCAGTACTTC
CDR3: CASSLSGSGKTQYF

J: TRBJ2-1
D: NA
V: TRBV4-2
size: NA
DNA: TGTGCCAGCAGCCAAGACCTCCTAGCACCCTCCCCGTACAATGAGCAGTTCTTC
CDR3: CASSQDLLAPSPYNEQFF

J: TRBJ1-2
D: TRBD1
V: TRBV27
size: few
DNA: TGTGCCACCGGCGACAGGGGTGAGATCTATGGCTACACCTTC
CDR3: CATGDRGEIYGYTF

J: TRBJ2-1
D: NA
V: TRBV6-2/TRBV6-3
size: few
DNA: TGTGCCAGCAGTTACGCGTTCGGGGGTGAGCAGTTCTTC
CDR3: CASSYAFGGEQFF

J: TRBJ2-5
D: NA
V: TRBV30
size: few
DNA: TGTGCCTGGAGTGTCGGTCAGGGGCCCCAAGGGACCCAGTACTTC
CDR3: CAWSVGQGPQGTQYF

J: TRBJ2-7
D: TRBD2
V: TRBV10-3
size: NA
DNA: TGTGCCATCAGTGAGAGGGTGGTAGCGGGGGGCGAGCAGTACTTC
CDR3: CAISERVVAGGEQYF

J: TRBJ2-3
D: TRBD1
V: TRBV5-4
size: NA
DNA: TGTGCCAGCAGCAAGACAGGGAGCACAGATACGCAGTATTTT
CDR3: CASSKTGSTDTQYF

J: TRBJ1-1
D: NA
V: TRBV5-6
size: NA
DNA: TGTGCCAGCAGCTTCCGCACAGGGCTTAACACTGAAGCTTTCTTT
CDR3: CASSFRTGLNTEAFF

J: TRBJ2-4
D: TRBD1
V: TRBV5-1
size: NA
DNA: TGCGCCAGCAGCTCCACATTTTCAAGGTCCGGGACAGTAAACATTCAGTACTTC
CDR3: CASSSTFSRSGTVNIQYF

J: TRBJ2-7
D: TRBD1
V: TRBV30
size: few
DNA: TGTGCCTATAGACAGGGGACCGTCTACGAGCAGTACTTC
CDR3: CAYRQGTVYEQYF

J: TRBJ2-1
D: NA
V: TRBV15
size: NA
DNA: TGTGCCACCAGCAGAGATTGGAATGAGCAGTTCTTC
CDR3: CATSRDWNEQFF

J: TRBJ1-1
D: NA
V: TRBV3-1/TRBV3-2
size: once
DNA: TGTGCCAGCAGCCAAGTGGGGACTGAAGCTTTCTTT
CDR3: CASSQVGTEAFF

J: TRBJ2-7
D: TRBD2
V: TRBV9
size: NA
DNA: TGTGCCAGCAGCGTAGGGGCTAGCGGGGGGGCCGCATTTCTGCAGTACTTC
CDR3: CASSVGASGGAAFLQYF

J: TRBJ1-6
D: NA
V: TRBV4-1
size: NA
DNA: TGCGCCAGCAGCCCCATCCCTCTGCAGGGGAAATCGAGCTCCTATAATTCACCCCTCCACTTT
CDR3: CASSPIPLQGKSSSYNSPLHF

J: TRBJ1-2
D: NA
V: TRBV2
size: NA
DNA: TGTGCCGGAGGGGCAGGCTTAAATGGCTACACCTTC
CDR3: CAGGAGLNGYTF

J: TRBJ1-5
D: NA
V: TRBV6-1
size: NA
DNA: TGTGCCAGCAGTGAAAAGGGGAATCAGCCCCAGCATTTT
CDR3: CASSEKGNQPQHF